This T cell receptor (beta chain) was observed in a study of CDR3 diversity in severe acne. TCRdb processed the PCR reads anew with MiXCR; each CDR3 protein has one entry. In the table there are some 84,000 distinct CDR3 sequences, about 52% of which are singletons. CDR3 size: 13 residues. The V end lost 3 bases, the J end lost 4 bases, and 9 bases lay between the germline ends. Germline V gene sequence: CDR1 SGHAT, CDR2 FQNNGV. The chain joins TRBV11-2 to TRBJ2-5; no clear D gene. The sequencing input was blood. The clonotype originates from a male donor in good health, serving as a control. CDR3 coding DNA: TGTGCCAGCAGCTTTGTCCCATTAGAGACCCAGTACTTC. Residues: CASSFVPLETQYF.